The TCR beta chain under discussion was sequenced for a study of CD8+ T cells in alopecia areata (dated by TCRdb to about 2018). Broadly, across the study: Female C3H/HeJ recipients, 7-10 weeks old, were grafted with skin from C3H/HeJ donors with spontaneous alopecia (6-12 months old). To study T cell clonal expansion in alopecia areata, the researchers applied high-throughput TCRbeta sequencing to both the C3H/HeJ mouse model and human patients. In humans, TCRbeta sequencing was performed on scalp tissue and on sorted CD4+ and CD8+ peripheral blood T cells from healthy controls and from patients with patchy or totalis/universalis alopecia areata. Clonality in the scalp was compared among normal scalp (n=4), patchy alopecia areata scalp (n=8), and alopecia totalis/universalis scalp (n=8). The RNA source kit depended on sample type: the PAXgene miRNA kit for fixed scalp, the miRNeasy kit for PBMCs, and the RNeasy kit for mouse skin. TCRbeta CDR3 regions were amplified by immunoSEQ multiplex PCR using 35 Vbeta forward and 13 Jbeta reverse primers.

From a lookup of the germline V gene, CDR1 and CDR2 are NSHNY and SYGAGN. From its cysteine to its phenylalanine, the CDR3 spans 12 amino acids. Sequencing covers 24 bases of the CDR3, shown here with the frame starting at base 1. Pooled mouse cutaneous lymph node cells were stained for CD4, CD8alpha, NKG2D, NKG2ACE and other markers, then sorted on a BD Influx. In this sample, this clone turned up a few times. Its specific antigen is unknown. The species here is mouse, which means the gene names and germline sequences are mouse ones. The read terminates 4 residues ahead of where the CDR3 ends, so the germline J gene completes it. Libraries were built with the immunoSEQ multiplex PCR assay. To provide template for TCR sequencing, every sample had RNA extracted and reverse transcribed into cDNA. First-strand cDNA was synthesized with SuperScript III using a 2:1 mix of oligo-dT and random hexamers. A synthetic immune receptor repertoire was used to measure amplification bias, and any remaining bias was corrected computationally. Sequencing of the libraries was done on Illumina HiSeq with 60 bp reads that cover the CDR3, reading from J toward V. For the original study's pipeline: Raw reads were preprocessed to remove errors, and CDR3 was defined by IMGT conventions from the conserved cysteine to phenylalanine. To get clonality, Shannon entropy was normalized by log2 of the number of productive unique TCRs and the result was subtracted from 1. CD4 or CD8 identity of scalp clones was inferred by cross-referencing scalp TCRbeta sequences with sorted blood CD4 and CD8 repertoires. Sourced from immuneACCESS, this table was stored by TCRdb with only in-frame sequences that have V and J called. A share of the clones is absent; for the studies checked, an unresolved V gene accounts for under half, and the remainder has no known explanation. The V and J calls and the clone size are those of that table, but D and trimming were determined from the DNA. The sample comprises about 19,000 clones, and every one was counted more than once. The ten largest clones represent approximately 30% of the sample.

Broader findings and caveats from the paper: Compared with mice, TCR sequences shared between patients were less clear, possibly partly because of HLA diversity across the patient population. Lesional scalp, especially in alopecia totalis/universalis, showed higher clonality and more expanded CD8+ clones than normal scalp, suggesting antigenic drive. Unlike mouse skin, where gammadelta T cells dominate, normal human skin contains resident alphabeta T cells that get sequenced too, which complicates analysis of the scalp TCR repertoire.

The V gene is TRBV13-1 and the J gene is TRBJ1-1, with 8 junctional bases fitting TRBD1. The sample taken for sequencing was CD8+ T cells sorted from a lymph node. The source of this sequence is a C3H/HeJ mouse with alopecia areata. For this strain, the MHC haplotype is H2-k. The CDR3 has the sequence CASSVTGGEVFF. The CDR3 bases that were read are TGTGCCAGCAGTGTCACAGGGGGA.